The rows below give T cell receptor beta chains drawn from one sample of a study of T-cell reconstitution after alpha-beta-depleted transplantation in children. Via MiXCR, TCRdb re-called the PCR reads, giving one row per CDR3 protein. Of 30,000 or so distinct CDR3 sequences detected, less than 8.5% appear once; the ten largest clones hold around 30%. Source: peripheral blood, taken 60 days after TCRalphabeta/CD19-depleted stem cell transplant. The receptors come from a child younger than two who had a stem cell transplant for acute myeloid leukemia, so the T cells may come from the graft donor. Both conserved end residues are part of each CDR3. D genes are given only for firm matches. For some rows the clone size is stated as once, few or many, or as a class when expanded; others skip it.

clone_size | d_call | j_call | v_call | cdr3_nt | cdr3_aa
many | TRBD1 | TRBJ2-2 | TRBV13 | TGTGCCAGCGTGACAGGGAAGGGGACCGGGGAGCTGTTTTTT | CASVTGKGTGELFF
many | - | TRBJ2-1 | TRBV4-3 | TGCGCCAGCAGCCAAGATTCCCCGTATGAGGAGCAGTTCTTC | CASSQDSPYEEQFF
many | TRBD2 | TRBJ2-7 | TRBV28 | TGTGCCAGCAGGGGGGGGGAAGTATCCTACGAGCAGTACTTC | CASRGGEVSYEQYF
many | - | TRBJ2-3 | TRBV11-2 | TGTGCCAGCAGCTTAGAGGTGCCAGATACGCAGTATTTT | CASSLEVPDTQYF
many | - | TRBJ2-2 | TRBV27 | TGTGCCAGCAGTTTACCCCGGGGCGCCGGGGAGCTGTTTTTT | CASSLPRGAGELFF
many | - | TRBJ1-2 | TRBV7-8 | TGTGCCAGCAGCTTAGAGTGGCCGCAAGGCTACACCTTC | CASSLEWPQGYTF
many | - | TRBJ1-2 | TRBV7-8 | TGTGCCAGCAGCGCCCGACTGAATTCTAACTATGGCTACACCTTC | CASSARLNSNYGYTF
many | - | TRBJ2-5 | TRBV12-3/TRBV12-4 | TGTGCCAGCAGTTTCCCTAGCGAGTACCAAGAGACCCAGTACTTC | CASSFPSEYQETQYF
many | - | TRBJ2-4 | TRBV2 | TGTGCCAGCAGCGCCGGGGCTCCGAAAAAAAACATTCAGTACTTC | CASSAGAPKKNIQYF
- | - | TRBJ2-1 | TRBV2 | TGTGCCTTCAGTTTAACAGGCAATGAGCAGTTCTTC | CAFSLTGNEQFF
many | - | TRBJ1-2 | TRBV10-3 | TGTGCCATCAGTATTGTCGAGGGCCCGAGGTATGGCTACACCTTC | CAISIVEGPRYGYTF
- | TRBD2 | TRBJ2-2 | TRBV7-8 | TGTGCCAGCAGACCGACCGGGGGGGCCGGAAACACCGGGGAGCTGTTTTTT | CASRPTGGAGNTGELFF
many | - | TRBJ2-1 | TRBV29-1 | TGCAGCGTTGAGGATGAGCAGTTCTTC | CSVEDEQFF
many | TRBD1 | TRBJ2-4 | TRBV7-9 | TGTGCCAGCAGCCAGCGACAGGGGAAAAACATTCAGTACTTC | CASSQRQGKNIQYF
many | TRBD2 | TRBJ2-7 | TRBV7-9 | TGTGCCAGCGCTTGGGGGGGAGACGAGCAGTACTTC | CASAWGGDEQYF
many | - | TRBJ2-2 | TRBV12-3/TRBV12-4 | TGTGCCAGCAGTTTAGGAGGGCCCGGGGAGCTGTTTTTT | CASSLGGPGELFF
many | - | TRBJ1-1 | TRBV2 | TGTGCCAGCATTGGGGCAGAGGCTTTCTTT | CASIGAEAFF
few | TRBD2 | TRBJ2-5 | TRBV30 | TGTGCCTTCAACCCCGGGACTAGTTGGGCGGAGACCCAGTACTTC | CAFNPGTSWAETQYF
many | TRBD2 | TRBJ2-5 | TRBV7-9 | TGTGCCAGCAGCCTAACTAGCGGGAAAGTGTTTACCCAGTACTTC | CASSLTSGKVFTQYF
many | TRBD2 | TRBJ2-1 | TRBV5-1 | TGCGCCAGCAGCTTGAGGACTAGCGGATACAATGAGCAGTTCTTC | CASSLRTSGYNEQFF
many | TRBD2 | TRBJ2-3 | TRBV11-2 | TGTGCCAGCAGCCAACTAGCGGGGGGGGTCCGAGATACGCAGTATTTT | CASSQLAGGVRDTQYF
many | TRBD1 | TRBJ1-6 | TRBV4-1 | TGCGCCAGCAGCCAAGGGGGGACAGTTGCAAATTCACCCCTCCACTTT | CASSQGGTVANSPLHF
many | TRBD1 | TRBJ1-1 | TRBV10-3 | TGTGCCATCAGTGAGTATGAGACAGGGTTCACTGAAGCTTTCTTT | CAISEYETGFTEAFF
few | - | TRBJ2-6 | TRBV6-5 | TGTGCCAGCAGTTGGCTCGGGGCCAACGTCCTGACTTTC | CASSWLGANVLTF
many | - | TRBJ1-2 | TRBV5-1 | TGCGCCAGCAGCCCCGCTCCCAGCGGGGACTATGGCTACACCTTC | CASSPAPSGDYGYTF
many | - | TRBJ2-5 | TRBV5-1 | TGCGCCAGCAGCTTGGGACGGAGGGGGGAGACCCAGTACTTC | CASSLGRRGETQYF
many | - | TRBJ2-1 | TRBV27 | TGTGCCAGCACCTTGAGCAGGAGAGGGGCCGATGAGCAGTTCTTC | CASTLSRRGADEQFF
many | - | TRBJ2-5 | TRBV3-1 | TGTGCCAGCAGCCAAGAGACTGGCCAAGAGACCCAGTACTTC | CASSQETGQETQYF
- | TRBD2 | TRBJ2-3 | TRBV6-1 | TGTGCCAGCATGTCTAGCGGGAGTCCAGATACGCAGTATTTT | CASMSSGSPDTQYF
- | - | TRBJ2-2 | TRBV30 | TGTGCCTGGAGTGTACCCGAGAGGGTCTCCGGGGAGCTGTTTTTT | CAWSVPERVSGELFF
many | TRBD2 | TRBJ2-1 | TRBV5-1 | TGCGCCAGCAGCTACAGGACTAGCGGGAGTCATGAGCAGTTCTTC | CASSYRTSGSHEQFF
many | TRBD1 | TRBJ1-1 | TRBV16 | TGTGCCAGCAGCCAATTAGACAGGGGGGACACTGAAGCTTTCTTT | CASSQLDRGDTEAFF
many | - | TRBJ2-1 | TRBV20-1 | TGCAGTGCTCCCTTCGACTCCTACAATGAGCAGTTCTTC | CSAPFDSYNEQFF
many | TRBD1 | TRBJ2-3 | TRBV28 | TGTGCCAGCAGTACAGGCCTCAGGGGGTCAGATACGCAGTATTTT | CASSTGLRGSDTQYF
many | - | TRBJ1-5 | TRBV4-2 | TGTGCCAGCAGCCAAGAAGAGGGGTTGATTTATAGCAATCAGCCCCAGCATTTT | CASSQEEGLIYSNQPQHF
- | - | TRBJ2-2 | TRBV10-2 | TGCGCCAGCAATCTGGGGAAAGAGGGAAGCACTATCACCGGGGAGCTGTTTTTT | CASNLGKEGSTITGELFF
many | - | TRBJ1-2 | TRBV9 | TGTGCCAGCAGCGTAGCTTACCAAGGGAACCCTAACTATGGCTACACCTTC | CASSVAYQGNPNYGYTF
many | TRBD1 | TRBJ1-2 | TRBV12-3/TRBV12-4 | TGTGCCAGCAGCTCACACCGGACAGGGGGAGACGCGTTC | CASSSHRTGGDAF
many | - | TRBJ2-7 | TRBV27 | TGTGCCAGCAGTTCCGACAAGCGCGAGCAGTACTTC | CASSSDKREQYF
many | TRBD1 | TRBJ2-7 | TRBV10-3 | TGTGCCCCAAGCCCCGGGACAGGGAAATGGATCAGGACCTACGAGCAGTACTTC | CAPSPGTGKWIRTYEQYF
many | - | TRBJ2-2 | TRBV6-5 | TGTGCCAGCATCAATACACCTTCCCTTAGAAGGAAAGAGATCTCTATATACACCGGGGAGCTGTTTTTT | CASINTPSLRRKEISIYTGELFF
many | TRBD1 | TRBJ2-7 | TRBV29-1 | TGCAGCGTTGAAGTTAGGGGACAGGGGACTTTCAACTACGAGCAGTACTTC | CSVEVRGQGTFNYEQYF
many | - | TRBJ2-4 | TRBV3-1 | TGTGCCAGCAGCCAAGATCACCCCCTAGCCAAAAACATTCAGTACTTC | CASSQDHPLAKNIQYF
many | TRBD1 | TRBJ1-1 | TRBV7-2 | TGTGCCAGCAGCGAAGGCTGGGACAGTGAAGCTTTCTTT | CASSEGWDSEAFF
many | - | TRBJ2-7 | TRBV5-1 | TGCGCCAGCAGCCCTACCGGGGTACCCTACGAGCAGTACTTC | CASSPTGVPYEQYF
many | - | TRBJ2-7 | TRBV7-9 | TGTGCCAGCAGCCACGGTCTCTGGGAGCAGTACTTC | CASSHGLWEQYF
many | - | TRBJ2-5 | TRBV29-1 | TGCAGCGTTGAAGATCCCCCAGGGCCGGAGACCCAGTACTTC | CSVEDPPGPETQYF
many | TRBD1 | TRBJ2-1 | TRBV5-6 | TGTGCCAGCAGCTACACTACCGGGACAGGGGTAGGGGATGAGCAGTTCTTC | CASSYTTGTGVGDEQFF
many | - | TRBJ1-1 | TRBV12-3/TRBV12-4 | TGTGCCAGCAGTTTTCGCAGAGTCGGTGAAGCTTTCTTT | CASSFRRVGEAFF
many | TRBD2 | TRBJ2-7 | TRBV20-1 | TGCAGTGCTAGAGATCTACTAGCGGCAAACTACGAGCAGTACTTC | CSARDLLAANYEQYF
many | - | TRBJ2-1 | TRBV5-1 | TGCGCCAGCAGCGCCCGCGAAGGGCCCTACTTCTACAATGAGCAGTTCTTC | CASSAREGPYFYNEQFF
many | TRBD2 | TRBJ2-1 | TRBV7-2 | TGTGCCAGCAGCTTAGTACTAGCGGGGGACAATGAGCAGTTCTTC | CASSLVLAGDNEQFF
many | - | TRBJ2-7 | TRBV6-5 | TGTGCCAGCAGTCTAACAGGGTACGGCGAGCAGTACTTC | CASSLTGYGEQYF
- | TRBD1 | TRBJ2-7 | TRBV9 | TGTGCCAGCAGCGTAGCTCCGACAGGGGGTGCGCTCGAGCAGTACTTC | CASSVAPTGGALEQYF
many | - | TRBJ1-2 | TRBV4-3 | TGCGCCAGCAGCCAAGTTCGGGGTAGGAGCTATGGCTACACCTTC | CASSQVRGRSYGYTF
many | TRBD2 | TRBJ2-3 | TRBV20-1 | TGCAGTGTACCTAGCGGGGGGGCCGCAGATACGCAGTATTTT | CSVPSGGAADTQYF
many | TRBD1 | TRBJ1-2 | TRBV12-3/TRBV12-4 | TGTGCCAGCAGTCCACAGGGGGGGGGCTACACCTTC | CASSPQGGGYTF